Shown below are 7 T cell receptor beta chains from a single sample sequenced in a study of brain T cells in children with intractable seizures. Sequenced by immunoSEQ multiplex PCR; TCRdb stores in-frame clones only, minus some. Found here are 50,000 to 80,000 clones, around 95% of them singletons; the top ten hold over 0.35%. The sample here was peripheral blood, taken at surgery. Receptors originate from a boy under two years old with focal cortical dysplasia and intractable seizures.

The J gene is TRBJ2-7, the V gene TRBV5-1, with D maybe TRBD2 (7 bases). Germline-derived CDR1 and CDR2 are SGHRS and YFSETQ. The CDR3 contains 16 residues. Trimming took off 5 bases at V and 1 base at J, with 19 bases between the two ends. The CDR3 region is CASSRPGGGSSYEQYF. The CDR3 region has the DNA TGCGCCAGCAGTCGACCCGGGGGCGGGAGTTCCTACGAGCAGTACTTC.

The chain joins TRBV5-1 to TRBJ1-1; the D gene is possibly TRBD1 (5 bases). This CDR3 has 16 amino acids. CDR1 SGHRS and CDR2 YFSETQ come from the germline V gene. V was trimmed by 0 bases and J by 4 bases, leaving 16 bases between them. CDR3 bases: TGCGCCAGCAGCTTGGTAAAAGGCAGGGCGGGCACTGAAGCTTTCTTT. Translating gives CASSLVKGRAGTEAFF. The full variable domain, rest sourced from reference TRBV5-1 and TRBJ1-1, is KAGVTQTPRYLIKTRGQQVTLSCSPISGHRSVSWYQQTPGQGLQFLFEYFSETQRNKGNFPGRFSGRQFSNSRSEMNVSTLELGDSALYLCASSLVKGRAGTEAFFGQGTRLTVV.

The chain employs TRBV27 and TRBJ2-2; D remains unclear. Germline V lookup: CDR1 MNHEY, CDR2 SMNVEV (reference sequence). This CDR3 spans 14 amino acids. Trimming left V 4 bases short and J 4 bases short, with 10 bases between. The CDR3 DNA reads TGTGCCAGCAGTTCCAGCCAAAGCACCGGGGAGCTGTTTTTT. Protein product: CASSSSQSTGELFF.

This sequence joins TRBV2 and TRBJ1-1; D gene uncertain. V was trimmed by 7 bases and J by 3 bases, leaving 9 bases between them. Germline CDR1 is SNHLY and CDR2 is FYNNEI. The CDR3 extends over 12 amino acids. CDR3 in amino acids: CASTDTDTEAFF. The CDR3 region has the DNA TGTGCCAGCACCGACACCGACACTGAAGCTTTCTTT.

This sequence joins TRBV6-4 and TRBJ2-1, with 8 positions matching TRBD2. CDR1 is MRHNA and CDR2 is SNTAGT in the germline V gene. V gave up 4 bases and J gave up 0 bases; unmatched junction bases: 2. The CDR3 is 15 amino acids. The CDR3 protein is CASSVSGASYNEQFF. As DNA, the CDR3 is TGTGCCAGCAGTGTTAGCGGGGCCTCCTACAATGAGCAGTTCTTC.

This clone was detected once. The V and J genes are TRBV3-1 (or the pseudogene TRBV3-2) and TRBJ2-1, with 11 positions matching TRBD2. CDR1 is LGHDT, CDR2 YNNKEL, per germline (reference sequence). CDR3 length: 16 residues. V trimming: 1 base; J trimming: 7 bases; junction bases outside the gene matches: 6. The CDR3 sequence is CASSQGRTSGCNEQFF. For the CDR3, the DNA is TGTGCCAGCAGCCAAGGTAGGACTAGCGGGTGTAATGAGCAGTTCTTC.

CDR3 nucleotides: TGTGCCAGCACCCAGGACAGGAATAACTATGGCTACACCTTC. This gives the protein CASTQDRNNYGYTF. The V call is TRBV7-2, the J call TRBJ1-2, with 7 bases identical to TRBD1. In germline, CDR1 is SGHTA, CDR2 FQGNSA. Trimming cost V 7 bases and J 1 base; bases outside gene matches: 6. The CDR3 extends over 14 amino acids. Full variable domain (rest looked up from reference TRBV7-2 and TRBJ1-2): GAGVSQSPSNKVTEKGKDVELRCDPISGHTALYWYRQSLGQGLEFLIYFQGNSAPDKSGLPSDRFSAERTGGSVSTLTIQRTQQEDSAVYLCASTQDRNNYGYTFGSGTRLTVV.